This T cell receptor beta chain was found in a study of breast tumors, draining lymph nodes, adjacent tissues. Whole-study findings and limits: Luminal-like breast cancer showed significantly higher tumor–nontumor repertoire similarity than basal-like.

The V and J ends lost 6 bases and 8 bases, in that order; junction bases with no gene match: 4. The CDR3 extends over 12 amino acids. TCRdb analysed the multiplex PCR reads with MiXCR anew, one entry per CDR3 protein. Found here are 200,000 or so distinct CDR3 sequences, 30% to 40% of them singletons; the top ten hold approximately 4.5%. This clonotype was detected many times. The antigen is not known. The lymph nodes were axillary draining lymph nodes from breast cancer patients. The chain recombines TRBV12-3 or TRBV12-4 with TRBJ1-2; 9 nucleotides align to TRBD1. The sequence was collected from a female donor with breast cancer. Some clones in this sample may be carry-over from other donors' samples. The source material was axillary lymph node tissue. CDR3 DNA sequence: TGTGCCAGCAGCCGGGACAGGGAAGGCTACACCTTC. Protein product: CASSRDREGYTF.